This TCR beta chain was captured by sequencing in a study of blood T cell repertoires in COVID-19 (TCRdb year 2020). Broadly, across the study: Samples from collaborators originated in the United States, Italy and Spain and spanned both the acute and convalescent phases of COVID-19. The material from the prospective study consisted of cDNA or gDNA derived from T cells, B-cell-depleted T cells, or PBMCs. Subjects who had been exposed to COVID-19, were actively infected with it, or had recovered from it provided the deeply sampled blood TCRbeta repertoires that made up the dataset. A freely available public database, intended as a resource for researchers studying the immune response to SARS-CoV-2, is where the repertoires were released. The samples were drawn from two sources: the first 160 participants of the ongoing ImmuneRACE study, and 1,000 to 1,500 subjects contributed by 6 global collaborators. A de-identified subject ID, COVID-19 status, age in years and sex were almost always included in the sample metadata. HLA class I and class II types, where available, came from metadata supplied by the sample provider rather than from assay-based typing. Here is what the overall study found, with its caveats: How much clinical and demographic metadata was included differed by source and by participant, and the metadata was provided uncurated.

In the germline V gene, CDR1 corresponds to SGHNT and CDR2 to YENEEA. V was cut back by 4 bases and J by 3 bases, leaving a gap of 13 bases between them. The CDR3 numbers 14 residues from cysteine through phenylalanine. Only CDR3 DNA is held: 42 bases, read in frame from base 1. TCRbeta CDR3 regions were amplified from genomic DNA by means of the immunoSEQ Assay, a bias-controlled multiplex PCR. On the study's bioinformatics: Nucleated cell counts per sample were estimated from amplification of reference gene primers within the assay. Sequence reads were collapsed and filtered to measure the absolute abundance of every unique TCRbeta CDR3 rearrangement. Productive Simpson clonality was computed per sample as the square root of Simpson's diversity index over productive rearrangements. The clones in this table, taken by TCRdb from immuneACCESS, are in-frame only. Not every clone is retained; where verified, under half of the shortfall comes from an unresolved V gene, and the cause of the rest is unknown. That table furnishes V, J and clone size, whereas the DNA furnished D and trimming. This sample is represented by roughly 180,000 clones; about 81% of them were singletons. Roughly 10% of the sample lies in the top ten.

Worth noting for this clone: It has no known antigen specificity. No clone much larger than this one lies a single base away; base qualities are absent.

One collaborating source in Seattle enrolled patients during active infection and followed them longitudinally through the course of disease. Collaborating institutions collected whole blood in K2EDTA tubes following their own protocols. Collaborator samples were shipped for TCRbeta analysis as frozen whole blood, isolated PBMCs, or DNA extracted from either sample type. Sequencing was performed on peripheral blood. This TCR was sampled from a woman at least 80 years old with COVID-19, enrolled during active disease. Recombination linked TRBV11-3 to TRBJ2-7; TRBD2 is possibly the D segment (5 matching bases). The encoded CDR3 is CASSSLEKHYEQYF. The sequenced DNA is TGTGCCAGCAGCTCACTAGAAAAGCACTACGAGCAGTACTTC.